A selection of T cell receptor beta chains follows, all from one sample in a study of early T cells in non-severe SARS-CoV-2 infection. TCRdb passed the 5' RACE reads through MiXCR, listing each CDR3 protein once. The sample has 87,000 or so distinct CDR3 sequences; 10% to 15% are singletons. The sample consisted of whole blood. The origin of the receptors is an adult who was a healthcare worker with PCR-confirmed SARS-CoV-2 infection or an uninfected control (not recorded which). The CDR3 runs from the conserved cysteine through the conserved F or W. A D gene is named only where the DNA matches it firmly. Not all rows give a size; the values are once, few, many and, for expanded clones, a class.

v_gene	abundance	d_gene	j_gene	CDR3aa	CDR3nt
TRBV7-2	few	.	TRBJ2-5	CASSSGTGQETQYF	TGTGCCAGCAGCTCCGGAACAGGGCAAGAGACCCAGTACTTC
TRBV4-3	.	TRBD2	TRBJ2-2	CASSSGLAGGYTGELFF	TGCGCCAGCAGCTCGGGACTAGCGGGAGGGTACACCGGGGAGCTGTTTTTT
TRBV27	many	TRBD1	TRBJ2-7	CATQDRADEQYF	TGTGCCACCCAAGACAGGGCCGACGAGCAGTACTTC
TRBV7-6	many	.	TRBJ1-6	CASSLVGVGGSPLHF	TGTGCCAGCAGCTTAGTAGGGGTAGGAGGATCACCCCTCCACTTT
TRBV2	few	TRBD1	TRBJ1-4	CASRDRVDSEKLFF	TGTGCCAGCAGGGACAGGGTCGATAGTGAAAAACTGTTTTTT
TRBV11-3	.	.	TRBJ2-1	CASSQRLGWSGLMDEQFF	TGTGCCAGCAGCCAACGACTTGGTTGGAGCGGTCTTATGGATGAGCAGTTCTTC
TRBV27	medium-sized	TRBD2	TRBJ2-1	CASSTTSGFYNEQFF	TGTGCCAGCAGTACAACTAGCGGGTTTTACAATGAGCAGTTCTTC
TRBV20-1	many	TRBD2	TRBJ2-5	CSARSGTSEETQYF	TGCAGTGCTAGGAGCGGGACTAGCGAGGAGACCCAGTACTTC
TRBV20-1	few	.	TRBJ1-3	CSAGEADSSGNTIYF	TGCAGTGCTGGAGAGGCGGATTCCTCTGGAAACACCATATATTTT
TRBV25-1	.	.	TRBJ1-2	CASSEDRGRWTRGYTF	TGTGCCAGCAGTGAAGATAGGGGCAGGTGGACGCGGGGCTACACCTTC
TRBV12-3/TRBV12-4	.	.	TRBJ2-3	CASSLAGTSTDTQYF	TGTGCCAGCAGTTTAGCGGGGACCAGCACAGATACGCAGTATTTT
TRBV7-2	few	.	TRBJ1-2	CASSQSGPENYGYTF	TGTGCCAGCAGCCAGTCCGGGCCGGAGAACTATGGCTACACCTTC
TRBV6-4	many	TRBD2	TRBJ2-1	CASSVYGGSSGYNEQFF	TGTGCCAGCAGTGTATACGGTGGGTCTAGCGGGTACAATGAGCAGTTCTTC
TRBV7-9	.	.	TRBJ1-1	CASSPPLLNTEAFF	TGTGCCAGCAGCCCTCCCTTACTCAACACTGAAGCTTTCTTT
TRBV4-3	few	.	TRBJ1-4	CASSLGSSTNEKLFF	TGCGCCAGCAGCCTGGGCTCGTCAACTAATGAAAAACTGTTTTTT
TRBV12-3/TRBV12-4	many	TRBD2	TRBJ2-1	CASSLSGPPPYNEQFF	TGTGCCAGCAGTCTTAGCGGGCCACCCCCCTACAATGAGCAGTTCTTC